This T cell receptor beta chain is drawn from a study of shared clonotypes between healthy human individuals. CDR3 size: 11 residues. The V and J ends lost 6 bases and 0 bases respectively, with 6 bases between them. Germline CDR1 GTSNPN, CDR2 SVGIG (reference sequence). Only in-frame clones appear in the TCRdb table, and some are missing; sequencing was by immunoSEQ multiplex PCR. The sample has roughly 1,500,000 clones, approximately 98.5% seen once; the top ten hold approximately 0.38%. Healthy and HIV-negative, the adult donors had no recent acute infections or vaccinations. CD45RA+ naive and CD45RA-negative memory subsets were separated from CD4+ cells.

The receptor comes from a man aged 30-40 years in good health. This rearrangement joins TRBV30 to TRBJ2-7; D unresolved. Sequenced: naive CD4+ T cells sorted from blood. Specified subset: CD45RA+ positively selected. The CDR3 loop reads CACGRSYEQYF. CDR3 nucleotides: TGTGCCTGCGGGCGCTCCTACGAGCAGTACTTC.